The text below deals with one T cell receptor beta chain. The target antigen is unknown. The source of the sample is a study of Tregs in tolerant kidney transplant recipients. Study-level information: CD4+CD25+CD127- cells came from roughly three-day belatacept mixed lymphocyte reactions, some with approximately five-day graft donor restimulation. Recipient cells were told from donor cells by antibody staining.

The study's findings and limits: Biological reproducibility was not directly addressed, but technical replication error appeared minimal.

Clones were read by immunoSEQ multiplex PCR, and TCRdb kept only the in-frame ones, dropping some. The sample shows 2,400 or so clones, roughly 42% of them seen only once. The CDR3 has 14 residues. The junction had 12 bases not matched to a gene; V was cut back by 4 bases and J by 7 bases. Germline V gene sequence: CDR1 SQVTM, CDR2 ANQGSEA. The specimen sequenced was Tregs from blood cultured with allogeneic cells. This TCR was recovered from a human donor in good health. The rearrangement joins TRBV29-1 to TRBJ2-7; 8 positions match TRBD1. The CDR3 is CSVGAPDRAWEQYF. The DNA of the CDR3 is TGCAGCGTTGGGGCCCCGGACAGGGCGTGGGAGCAGTACTTC.